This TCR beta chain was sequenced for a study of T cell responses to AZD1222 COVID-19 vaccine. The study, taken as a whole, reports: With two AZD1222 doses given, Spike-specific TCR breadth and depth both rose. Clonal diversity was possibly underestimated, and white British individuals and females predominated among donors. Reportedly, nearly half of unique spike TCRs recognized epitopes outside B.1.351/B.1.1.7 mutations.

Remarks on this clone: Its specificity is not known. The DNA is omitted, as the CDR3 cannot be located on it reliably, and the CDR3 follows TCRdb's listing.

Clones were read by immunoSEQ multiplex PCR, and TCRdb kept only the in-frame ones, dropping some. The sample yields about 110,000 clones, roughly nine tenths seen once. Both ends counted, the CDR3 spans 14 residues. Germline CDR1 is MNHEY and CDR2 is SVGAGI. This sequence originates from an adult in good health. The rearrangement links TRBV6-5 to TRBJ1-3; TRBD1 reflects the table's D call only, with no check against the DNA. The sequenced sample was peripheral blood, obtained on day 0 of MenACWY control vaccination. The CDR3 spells CASSTSDRFKTIYF.